A selection of T cell receptor beta chains follows, all from one sample in a study of cytomegalovirus exposure and HLA in healthy donors. Here immunoSEQ multiplex PCR was the method, and the copy in TCRdb shows in-frame clones only, minus some. Here the sample spans some 150,000 clones, approximately 85% being singletons. The sequenced sample consisted of PBMCs. The source of these receptors is a man aged 45-65 years in good health and CMV-seropositive. The CDR3 runs from the conserved cysteine through the conserved F or W. The D gene is left open where the match is weak. Where a row states a size, it is once, few, many or the class of an expanded clone; other rows omit it.

TRBV18,-,TRBJ1-3,-,CASSPQGNSGNTIYF,TGTGCCAGCTCACCCCAGGGGAACTCTGGAAACACCATATATTTT
TRBV18,-,TRBJ2-7,TRBD1,CASSRTGGGGNEQYF,TGTGCCAGCTCCCGGACAGGGGGCGGGGGGAACGAGCAGTACTTC
TRBV6-1,-,TRBJ1-2,TRBD1,CASSADRVANYGYTF,TGTGCCAGCAGTGCGGACAGGGTTGCTAACTATGGCTACACCTTC
TRBV7-2,-,TRBJ1-5,TRBD1,CASSVAGQGTNQPQHF,TGTGCCAGCAGCGTGGCAGGACAGGGTACCAATCAGCCCCAGCATTTT
TRBV18,-,TRBJ1-1,-,CASSPLGGNTEAFF,TGTGCCAGCTCACCACTAGGGGGGAACACTGAAGCTTTCTTT
TRBV4-2,-,TRBJ1-5,-,CASSQDLRGLGQPQHF,TGTGCCAGCAGCCAAGATTTAAGAGGGCTCGGCCAGCCCCAGCATTTT
TRBV6-5,once,TRBJ2-3,-,CASSYRGTVDTQYF,TGTGCCAGCAGTTACAGGGGGACCGTGGATACGCAGTATTTT
TRBV27,-,TRBJ2-7,TRBD2,CASSLSRTSGTGEQYF,TGTGCCAGCAGTTTATCCCGGACTAGCGGGACGGGGGAGCAGTACTTC
TRBV4-2,-,TRBJ2-5,-,CASSQDLSVQETQYF,TGTGCCAGCAGCCAAGATTTGTCAGTCCAGGAGACCCAGTACTTC
TRBV29-1,-,TRBJ2-1,TRBD2,CSAVIAGGGNEQFF,TGCAGCGCCGTCATAGCGGGGGGCGGAAATGAGCAGTTCTTC
TRBV28,-,TRBJ1-2,-,CASSPIDTTAIYGYTF,TGTGCCAGCAGCCCAATCGACACGACAGCGATCTATGGCTACACCTTC
TRBV9,-,TRBJ1-5,TRBD1,CASRTGENQPQHF,TGTGCCAGCCGAACAGGGGAAAATCAGCCCCAGCATTTT
TRBV4-3,-,TRBJ1-6,TRBD1,CASSQGGTGGFSYNSPLHF,TGCGCCAGCAGCCAAGGGGGGACAGGGGGCTTCTCCTATAATTCACCCCTCCACTTT
TRBV5-1,-,TRBJ2-3,TRBD2,CASSLKAGDFSDTQYF,TGCGCCAGCAGCTTGAAAGCGGGAGATTTTTCGGATACGCAGTATTTT
TRBV11-2,-,TRBJ2-7,-,CASSFPDSYEQYF,TGTGCCAGCAGCTTCCCGGACAGCTACGAGCAGTACTTC